This TCR beta chain derives from a study of shared clonotypes between healthy human individuals. Method: immunoSEQ multiplex PCR; TCRdb's copy keeps in-frame clones and lacks some. The sample includes approximately 470,000 clones, about 84% seen only once; the top ten take approximately 11%. Germline CDR1 is SGHNT and CDR2 is YENEEA. V was trimmed by 5 bases and J by 4 bases, leaving 12 bases between them. The CDR3 loop spans 14 amino acids. Comments on this clone: The antigen is undetermined.

General study results and limits: Tissues were not sampled, only blood, and their repertoires likely differ.

The chain carries TRBV11-3 and TRBJ2-1; D not resolved. The receptor was derived from a woman aged 40 to 50 in good health. Some clones in this sample may be carry-over from other donors' samples. Sequences were obtained from PBMCs. In nucleotides, the CDR3 is TGTGCCAGCAGCCCCGGGTTAGCATACAATGAGCAGTTCTTC. Residues: CASSPGLAYNEQFF.